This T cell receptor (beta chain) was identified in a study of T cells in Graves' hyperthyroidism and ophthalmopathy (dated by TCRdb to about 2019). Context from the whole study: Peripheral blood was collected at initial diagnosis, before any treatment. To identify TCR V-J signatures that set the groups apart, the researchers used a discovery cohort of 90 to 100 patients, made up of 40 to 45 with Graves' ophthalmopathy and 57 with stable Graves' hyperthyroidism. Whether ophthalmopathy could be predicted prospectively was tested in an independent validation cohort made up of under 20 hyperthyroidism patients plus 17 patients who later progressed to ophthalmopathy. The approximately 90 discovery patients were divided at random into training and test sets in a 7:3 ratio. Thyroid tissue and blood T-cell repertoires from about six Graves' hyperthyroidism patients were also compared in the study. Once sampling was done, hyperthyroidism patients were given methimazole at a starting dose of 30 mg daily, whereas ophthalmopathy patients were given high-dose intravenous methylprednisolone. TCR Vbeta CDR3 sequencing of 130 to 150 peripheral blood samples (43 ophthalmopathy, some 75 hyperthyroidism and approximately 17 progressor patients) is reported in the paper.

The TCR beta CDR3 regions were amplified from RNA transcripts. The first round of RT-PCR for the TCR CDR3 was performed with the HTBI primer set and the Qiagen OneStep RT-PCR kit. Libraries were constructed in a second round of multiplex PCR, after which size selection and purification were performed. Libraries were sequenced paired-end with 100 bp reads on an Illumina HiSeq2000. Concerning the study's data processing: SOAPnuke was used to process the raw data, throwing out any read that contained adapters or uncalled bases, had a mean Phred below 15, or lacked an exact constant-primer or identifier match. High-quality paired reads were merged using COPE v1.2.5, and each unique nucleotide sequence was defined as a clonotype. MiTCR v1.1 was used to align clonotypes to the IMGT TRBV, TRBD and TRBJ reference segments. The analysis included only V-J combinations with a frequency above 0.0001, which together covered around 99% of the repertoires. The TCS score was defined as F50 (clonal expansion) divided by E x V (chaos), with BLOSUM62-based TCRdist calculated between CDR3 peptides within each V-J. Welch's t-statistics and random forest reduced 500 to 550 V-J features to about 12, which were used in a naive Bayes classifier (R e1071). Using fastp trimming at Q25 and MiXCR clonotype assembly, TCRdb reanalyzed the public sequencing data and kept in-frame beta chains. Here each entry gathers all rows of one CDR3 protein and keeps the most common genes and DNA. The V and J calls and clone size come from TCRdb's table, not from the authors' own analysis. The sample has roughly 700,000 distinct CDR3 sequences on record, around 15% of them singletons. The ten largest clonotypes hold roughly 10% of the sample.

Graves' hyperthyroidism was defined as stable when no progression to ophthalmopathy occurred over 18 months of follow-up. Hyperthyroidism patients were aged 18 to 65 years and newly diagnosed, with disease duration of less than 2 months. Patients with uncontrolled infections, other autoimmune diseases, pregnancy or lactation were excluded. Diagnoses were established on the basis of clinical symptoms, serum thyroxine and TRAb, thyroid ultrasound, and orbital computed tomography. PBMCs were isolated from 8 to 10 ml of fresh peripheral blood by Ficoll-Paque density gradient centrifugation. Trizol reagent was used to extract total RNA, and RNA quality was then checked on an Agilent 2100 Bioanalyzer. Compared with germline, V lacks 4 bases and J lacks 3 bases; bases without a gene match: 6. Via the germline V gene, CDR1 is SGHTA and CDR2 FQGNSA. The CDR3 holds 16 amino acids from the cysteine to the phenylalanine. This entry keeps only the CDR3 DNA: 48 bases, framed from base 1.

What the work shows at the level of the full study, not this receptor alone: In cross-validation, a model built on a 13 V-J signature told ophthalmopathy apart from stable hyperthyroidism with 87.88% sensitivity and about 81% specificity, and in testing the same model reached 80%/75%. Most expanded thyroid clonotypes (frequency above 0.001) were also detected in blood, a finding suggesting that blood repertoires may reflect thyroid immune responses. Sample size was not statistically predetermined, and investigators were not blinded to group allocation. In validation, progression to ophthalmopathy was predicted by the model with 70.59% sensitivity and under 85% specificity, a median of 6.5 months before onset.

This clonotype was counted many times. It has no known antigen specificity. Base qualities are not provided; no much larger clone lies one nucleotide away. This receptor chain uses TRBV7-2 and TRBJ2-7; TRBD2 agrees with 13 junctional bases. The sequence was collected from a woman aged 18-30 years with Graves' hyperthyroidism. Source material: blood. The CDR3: CASSSQLAGGGYEQYF. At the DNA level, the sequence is TGTGCCAGCAGCTCCCAACTAGCGGGAGGGGGCTACGAGCAGTACTTC.